The clone carrying this T cell receptor beta chain was found once. Under the authors' procedure: Cell counts per sample came from amplifying reference gene primers. Some clones are missing from TCRdb's copy, which holds only in-frame ones; the method was immunoSEQ multiplex PCR. V and J calls and clone size are as listed in that table; D and trimming were resolved from the DNA. The repertoire includes approximately 270,000 clones, under 85% of them detected once, and around 1% sits in the top ten. The data stem from a study of blood T cell repertoires in COVID-19. The wider study: Researchers got acute and convalescent COVID-19 samples from the United States, Italy and Spain. In each case, the material was cDNA or gDNA derived from T cells, B-cell-depleted T cells, or PBMCs.

Sample: peripheral blood. This receptor was taken from a human donor with COVID-19, enrolled during active disease. The donor label of this sample is uncertain.

The CDR3 protein is CAWSGRGVNEKLFF. As DNA, the CDR3 is TGTGCCTGGAGTGGGCGGGGAGTTAATGAAAAACTGTTTTTT. This chain connects TRBV30 to TRBJ1-4; D not resolved. Germline values: CDR1 GTSNPN, CDR2 SVGIG (reference sequence). The V end lost 1 base, the J end lost 4 bases, and 10 bases lay between the germline ends. This CDR3 has 14 residues.